The rows below give T cell receptor beta chains drawn from one sample of a study of T cells in Graves' hyperthyroidism and ophthalmopathy. MiXCR, applied by TCRdb to the multiplex PCR reads, yields one record per CDR3 protein. This table holds under 350,000 distinct CDR3 sequences, approximately 14% found once. Sample: blood. The receptors derive from a woman in her thirties or forties with Graves' hyperthyroidism. CDR3s leave out the opening cysteine and the closing phenylalanine or tryptophan. Each record gives: J gene, V gene, CDR3 protein.

J gene: TRBJ1-1; V gene: TRBV3-1; CDR3 protein: ASSQDGGGVNTEAF
J gene: TRBJ2-7; V gene: TRBV16; CDR3 protein: ASSPAGTDYEQY
J gene: TRBJ2-6; V gene: TRBV6-1; CDR3 protein: ASRDHRDINSGANVLT
J gene: TRBJ2-2; V gene: TRBV10-1; CDR3 protein: ASSNPHTGELF
J gene: TRBJ2-3; V gene: TRBV27; CDR3 protein: ASSLYRGRTDTQY
J gene: TRBJ1-2; V gene: TRBV6-1; CDR3 protein: ASTTGQIYGYT
J gene: TRBJ2-7; V gene: TRBV4-1; CDR3 protein: ASSQEGGTSGMYEQY
J gene: TRBJ2-1; V gene: TRBV24-1; CDR3 protein: ATSDPRGAVLNYNEQF
J gene: TRBJ2-5; V gene: TRBV7-9; CDR3 protein: ASSLNPRLQETQY
J gene: TRBJ1-2; V gene: TRBV20-1; CDR3 protein: SAHPGGYGYT
J gene: TRBJ2-3; V gene: TRBV20-1; CDR3 protein: SAREYSGSASVTQY
J gene: TRBJ2-7; V gene: TRBV3-1; CDR3 protein: ASSLRGPYYEQY
J gene: TRBJ1-6; V gene: TRBV9; CDR3 protein: ASSVTPDSNSPLH
J gene: TRBJ2-7; V gene: TRBV29-1; CDR3 protein: SVEDLGEQY
J gene: TRBJ1-5; V gene: TRBV20-1; CDR3 protein: SASLGPVNQPQH
J gene: TRBJ1-6; V gene: TRBV19; CDR3 protein: ASSSHVDRASSPLH
J gene: TRBJ1-1; V gene: TRBV11-2; CDR3 protein: ASSLETAIWGFTEAF
J gene: TRBJ2-7; V gene: TRBV30; CDR3 protein: AWARGLARYEQY
J gene: TRBJ2-5; V gene: TRBV27; CDR3 protein: ASSPPGSETQY
J gene: TRBJ2-5; V gene: TRBV5-1; CDR3 protein: ASNDPGEETQY
J gene: TRBJ2-7; V gene: TRBV19; CDR3 protein: ASSGLAGDSYEQY
J gene: TRBJ2-1; V gene: TRBV5-1; CDR3 protein: ASSTAGESYNEQF
J gene: TRBJ1-2; V gene: TRBV6-2/TRBV6-3; CDR3 protein: ASSSRGTNYGYT
J gene: TRBJ2-6; V gene: TRBV9; CDR3 protein: ASSLEGSAGANVLT
J gene: TRBJ2-1; V gene: TRBV4-2; CDR3 protein: ASSYLGTSGRYEQF
J gene: TRBJ1-2; V gene: TRBV4-1; CDR3 protein: ASSQAAGTANYGYT
J gene: TRBJ1-1; V gene: TRBV30; CDR3 protein: AWMAGASRAF
J gene: TRBJ2-7; V gene: TRBV9; CDR3 protein: ASSVGLAGTYEQY
J gene: TRBJ2-1; V gene: TRBV7-2; CDR3 protein: ASSLAGGPYNEQF
J gene: TRBJ2-3; V gene: TRBV27; CDR3 protein: ASSTHGGGSTDTQY
J gene: TRBJ2-2; V gene: TRBV6-1; CDR3 protein: ASSPSWGGTGELF
J gene: TRBJ1-2; V gene: TRBV30; CDR3 protein: AWGRLSYGYT
J gene: TRBJ2-2; V gene: TRBV2; CDR3 protein: ASSGTSGPSTGELF
J gene: TRBJ2-7; V gene: TRBV6-1; CDR3 protein: ASSGGLAAREQY
J gene: TRBJ2-2; V gene: TRBV6-1; CDR3 protein: ASSHRQGNTGELF
J gene: TRBJ2-7; V gene: TRBV18; CDR3 protein: ASSPPAGYEQY
J gene: TRBJ1-2; V gene: TRBV5-1; CDR3 protein: ASNWAAQSNYGYT